This TCR beta chain appears in the sequencing data of a study of human T cells and chemical hapten exposure. Across the study: Across its approximately 25 weeks, the study gave patients weekly diphenylcyclopropenone doses to the scalp.

Indicated time point: patch test 2, 6 weeks after DPC sensitization. Documented treatment: therapeutic diphenylcyclopropenone sensitization with weekly scalp DPC. This clonotype showed up just once. Each CDR3 protein gets one entry after TCRdb re-called the RACE reads with MiXCR. The repertoire holds some 80,000 distinct CDR3 sequences, with approximately 10% as singletons. Sequencing was performed on whole blood, taken in connection with sensitization to the hapten diphenylcyclopropenone (DPC). This TCR derives from a woman aged 25 to 39 with alopecia areata. Some clones in this sample may be carry-over from other donors' samples.

The CDR3 protein is CSAGAGGRAYSREQYF. CDR3 DNA: TGCAGTGCTGGCGCCGGGGGCCGCGCTTATTCTCGCGAGCAGTACTTC. V usage is TRBV20-1 and J usage is TRBJ2-7; either TRBD1 or TRBD2 may supply D (6 bases each). Trimming stripped 5 bases from V and 6 bases from J, with 26 bases between. There are 16 residues in the CDR3. Germline V CDR1 and CDR2: DFQATT, SNEGSKA (reference sequence).